These 18 T cell receptor beta chains came from one sample sequenced in a study of T cell repertoires in cytomegalovirus infection. Their target antigens are unknown. MiXCR, applied by TCRdb to the reads, yields one record per CDR3 protein. The sample shows approximately 89,000 distinct CDR3 sequences, 20% to 30% of them seen only once. Sequencing was performed on CD8+ T cells from cultured PBMCs, taken from culture after CMV antigen stimulation. Every receptor here comes from a human donor in good health (CMV status not recorded). Some clones in this sample may be carry-over from other donors' samples.

This clonotype has more than one count but fewer than ten. This CDR3 reads CASSMFLDGNQPQHF. The CDR3 nucleotides read TGTGCCAGTAGTATGTTTTTGGACGGTAATCAGCCCCAGCATTTT. The chain uses TRBV19 and TRBJ1-5; D not certain. The CDR3 totals 15 residues. Germline CDR1 LNHDA, CDR2 SQIVND (reference sequence). V lost 3 bases and J 4 bases, leaving 13 bases between the germline ends.

This clonotype occurred many times. The rearrangement joins TRBV2 to TRBJ1-5; D call uncertain. The germline CDR1 and CDR2 sequences are SNHLY and FYNNEI. V was trimmed by 1 base and J by 0 bases, leaving 7 bases between them. The length of the CDR3 is 15 residues. In DNA form, the CDR3 reads TGTGCCAGCAGTGAAGAGGGCCGTAGCAATCAGCCCCAGCATTTT. This codes for CASSEEGRSNQPQHF.

This clonotype was counted at least ten times. The chain carries TRBV7-2 and TRBJ2-1; possible D gene TRBD2, 6 bases. The ends were cut back, 2 bases at V and 7 bases at J, with 12 bases in the middle. The CDR3 is made up of 14 amino acids. Germline values: CDR1 SGHTA, CDR2 FQGNSA. DNA for the CDR3: TGTGCCAGCAGCTTAAGTGGGAGGATTAATGAGCAGTTCTTC. Translated: CASSLSGRINEQFF.

The chain recombines TRBV6-1 with TRBJ2-1, with 7 bases identical to TRBD1. The CDR3 runs 15 residues. The trim removed 2 bases at V and 2 bases at J, leaving 3 bases unmatched. The germline gives CDR1 MNHNS, CDR2 SASEGT. Here the CDR3 DNA reads TGTGCCAGCAGTGAAAGGACAGGAGCCTACAATGAGCAGTTCTTC. It specifies CASSERTGAYNEQFF.

The chain is built from TRBV15 and TRBJ1-5; TRBD1 aligns across 7 bases. With 3 bases clipped from V and 9 bases from J, the junction kept 8 bases outside the gene matches. Germline-derived CDR1 and CDR2 are LNHNV and YYDKDF (reference sequence). The CDR3 length is 14 residues. CDR3 protein: CATSRGAGGLPQHF. DNA for the CDR3: TGTGCCACCAGCAGGGGGGCAGGGGGATTGCCCCAGCATTTT. The whole variable domain, remainder taken from reference TRBV15 and TRBJ1-5, is DAMVIQNPRYQVTQFGKPVTLSCSQTLNHNVMYWYQQKSSQAPKLLFHYYDKDFNNEADTPDNFQSRRPNTSFCFLDIRSPGLGDTAMYLCATSRGAGGLPQHFGDGTRLSIL.

This clonotype was detected a few times. The chain couples TRBV6-6 to TRBJ2-2; D may match TRBD1 or TRBD2 (5 bases each). The CDR3 totals 15 residues. CDR1 and CDR2 (germline): MNHNY, SVGAGI (reference sequence). Between the trimmed V and J ends, which lost 6 bases and 3 bases, there was a span of 14 bases. The CDR3 protein is CASSSRGTYTGELFF. CDR3 coding DNA: TGTGCCAGCAGCTCACGAGGGACGTACACCGGGGAGCTGTTTTTT.

The chain links TRBV7-2 to TRBJ2-7, with a weak D call TRBD2 (6 bases). V was trimmed by 1 base and J by 3 bases, leaving 10 bases between them. This CDR3 spans 14 amino acids. CDR1 and CDR2 (germline): SGHTA, FQGNSA. CDR3 sequence (DNA): TGTGCCAGCAGCTTAGGACTAGTCCTCTACGAGCAGTACTTC. Its translation is CASSLGLVLYEQYF.

The chain combines TRBV20-1 with TRBJ2-7; perhaps D is TRBD1 or TRBD2 (5 bases each). This CDR3 contains 13 residues. CDR1 is DFQATT and CDR2 is SNEGSKA in the germline V gene (reference sequence). The V and J ends lost 1 base and 7 bases respectively, with 14 bases between them. CDR3 amino acids: CSARARDLVEQYF. CDR3 bases: TGCAGTGCTAGAGCCCGGGACCTGGTGGAGCAGTACTTC.

This clonotype was counted at least ten times. The V gene is TRBV5-1, the J gene TRBJ2-5; a weak D match, TRBD2 (6 bases). The CDR3 is 15 amino acids. Germline V CDR1 and CDR2: SGHRS, YFSETQ. The V end was cut by 0 bases, the J end by 5 bases, with 14 bases between. The CDR3 coding sequence is TGCGCCAGCAGCTTGGACGGGGGAAAGGGTGAGACCCAGTACTTC. This gives the protein CASSLDGGKGETQYF.

There are many counts of this clonotype. The chain carries TRBV6-6 and TRBJ2-2; 10 nucleotides agree with TRBD1. The germline gives CDR1 MNHNY, CDR2 SVGAGI (reference sequence). The CDR3 is 17 amino acids. J lost 5 bases, V lost 7 bases, and 13 bases had no gene match. CDR3 sequence: CASTGKWDRGWTGELFF. The CDR3 bases are TGTGCCAGCACGGGCAAATGGGACAGGGGATGGACCGGGGAGCTGTTTTTT.

This clonotype has a handful of counts. This chain connects TRBV2 to TRBJ2-2; D remains unclear. Trimming pared 3 bases from V and 1 base from J, leaving 9 bases between. There are 15 residues in the CDR3. Germline V gene lookup returns CDR1 SNHLY and CDR2 FYNNEI. CDR3 in amino acids: CASSDRQLNTGELFF. CDR3 nucleotides: TGTGCCAGCAGTGATAGGCAGCTGAACACCGGGGAGCTGTTTTTT.

In this sample, this clonotype turned up many times. The rearrangement uses TRBV7-6 and TRBJ2-7, with TRBD1 matching 8 bases. The CDR3 is 15 amino acids. From germline, CDR1 is SGHVS and CDR2 FNYEAQ. V dropped 0 bases and J dropped 6; count of bases not matched to a gene: 7. The CDR3 reads CASSLAKPDRAEQYF. The CDR3 DNA follows: TGTGCCAGCAGCTTAGCCAAGCCGGACAGGGCCGAGCAGTACTTC.

The table lists this clonotype with a few counts. The chain carries TRBV12-3 or TRBV12-4 and TRBJ1-5; unclear D gene. V gave up 5 bases and J gave up 7 bases, with 12 bases separating them. The CDR3 is 13 amino acids. Written as DNA, the CDR3 is TGTGCCAGCAGTCCCCCCCAAGGCCAGCCCCAGCATTTT. This codes for CASSPPQGQPQHF.

This clonotype has only a few counts. The chain carries TRBV7-6 and TRBJ2-5; D gene uncertain. V dropped 4 bases and J dropped 4 bases, with 7 bases sitting between them. Germline-derived CDR1 and CDR2 are SGHVS and FNYEAQ. This CDR3 contains 12 residues. The CDR3 region is CASSSTGETQYF. The CDR3 nucleotides read TGTGCCAGCAGCTCTACTGGAGAGACCCAGTACTTC.

This clonotype was counted only a few times. The J gene is TRBJ2-1, the V gene TRBV20-1; 9 bases agree with TRBD2. Looked up from germline, CDR1 is DFQATT and CDR2 is SNEGSKA (reference sequence). Trimming removed 3 bases from V and 3 bases from J; junction bases left unmatched: 18. The CDR3 length is 19 residues. The CDR3 reads CSARPSRVLAGGVYNEQFF. CDR3 DNA sequence: TGCAGTGCTAGGCCCTCCCGAGTACTAGCGGGCGGGGTCTACAATGAGCAGTTCTTC.

This clonotype has a count of ten or more. The V and J genes are TRBV7-8 and TRBJ2-1; 11 bases align to TRBD2. V shed 8 bases, J shed 7 bases, and the junction held 4 bases outside the gene matches. In germline, CDR1 is SGHVS, CDR2 FQNEAQ. CDR3 length: 13 residues. As DNA, the CDR3 is TGTGCCAGCTTAGCGGGGGGGGGAAATGAGCAGTTCTTC. Its protein product is CASLAGGGNEQFF.

The gene calls are TRBV12-3 or TRBV12-4 and TRBJ2-7; tentative D call: TRBD1 (6 bases). V shed 4 bases and J shed 2 bases, with 12 bases lying between them. The CDR3 contains 14 residues. CDR3 in DNA: TGTGCCAGCAGTTCGGGACACCAGACCTACGAGCAGTACTTC. Protein product: CASSSGHQTYEQYF.

This chain uses TRBV10-2 with TRBJ2-1, with D perhaps matching TRBD2 (5 bases). The CDR3 runs 13 residues. Trimming left V 10 bases short and J 4 bases short, with 14 bases between. CDR1 and CDR2 (germline): WSHSY, SAAADI. Here the CDR3 reads CATDLGVYNEQFF. The CDR3 coding sequence is TGCGCCACCGACCTGGGAGTTTACAATGAGCAGTTCTTC.